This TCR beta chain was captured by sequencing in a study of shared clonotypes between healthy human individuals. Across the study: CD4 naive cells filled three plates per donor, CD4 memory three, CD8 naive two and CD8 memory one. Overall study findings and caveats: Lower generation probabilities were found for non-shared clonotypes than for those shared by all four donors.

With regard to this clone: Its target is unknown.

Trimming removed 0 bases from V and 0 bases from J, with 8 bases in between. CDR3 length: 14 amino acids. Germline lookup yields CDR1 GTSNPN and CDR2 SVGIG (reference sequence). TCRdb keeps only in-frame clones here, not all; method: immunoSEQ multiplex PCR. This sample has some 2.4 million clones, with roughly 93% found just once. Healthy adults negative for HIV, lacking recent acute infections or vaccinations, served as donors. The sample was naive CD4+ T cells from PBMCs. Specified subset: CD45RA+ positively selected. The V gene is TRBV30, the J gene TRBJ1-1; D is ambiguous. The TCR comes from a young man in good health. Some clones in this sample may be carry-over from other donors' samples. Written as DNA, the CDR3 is TGTGCCTGGAGTGTATGGCGGATGAACACTGAAGCTTTCTTT. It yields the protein CAWSVWRMNTEAFF. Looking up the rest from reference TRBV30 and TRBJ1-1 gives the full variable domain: SQTIHQWPATLVQPVGSPLSLECTVEGTSNPNLYWYRQAAGRGLQLLFYSVGIGQISSEVPQNLSASRPQDRQFILSSKKLLLSDSGFYLCAWSVWRMNTEAFFGQGTRLTVV.